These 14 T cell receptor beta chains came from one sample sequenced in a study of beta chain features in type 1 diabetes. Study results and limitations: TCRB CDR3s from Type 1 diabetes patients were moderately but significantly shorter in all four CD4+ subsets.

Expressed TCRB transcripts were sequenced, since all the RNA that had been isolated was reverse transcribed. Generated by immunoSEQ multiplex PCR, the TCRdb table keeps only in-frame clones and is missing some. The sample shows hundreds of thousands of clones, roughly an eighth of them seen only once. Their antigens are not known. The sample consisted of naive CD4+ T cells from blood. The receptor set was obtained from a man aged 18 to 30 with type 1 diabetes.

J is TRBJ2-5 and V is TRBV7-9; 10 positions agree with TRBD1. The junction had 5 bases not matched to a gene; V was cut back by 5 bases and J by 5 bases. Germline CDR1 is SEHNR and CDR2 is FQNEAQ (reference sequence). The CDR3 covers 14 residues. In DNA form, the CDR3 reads TGTGCCAGCAGCAGGGGACAGGGGCTTGAGACCCAGTACTTC. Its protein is CASSRGQGLETQYF. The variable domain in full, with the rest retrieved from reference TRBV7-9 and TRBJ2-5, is DTGVSQNPRHKITKRGQNVTFRCDPISEHNRLYWYRQTLGQGPEFLTYFQNEAQLEKSRLLSDRFSAERPKGSFSTLEIQRTEQGDSAMYLCASSRGQGLETQYFGPGTRLLVL.

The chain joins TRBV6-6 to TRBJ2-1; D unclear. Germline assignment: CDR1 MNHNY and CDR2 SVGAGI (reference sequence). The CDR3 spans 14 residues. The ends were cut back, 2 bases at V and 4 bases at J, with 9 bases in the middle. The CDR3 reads CASSYIQNYNEQFF. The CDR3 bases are TGTGCCAGCAGTTACATCCAGAATTACAATGAGCAGTTCTTC.

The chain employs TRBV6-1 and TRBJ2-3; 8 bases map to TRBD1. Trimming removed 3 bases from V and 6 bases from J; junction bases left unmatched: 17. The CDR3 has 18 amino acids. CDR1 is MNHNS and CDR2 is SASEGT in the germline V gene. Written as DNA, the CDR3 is TGTGCCAGCAGTGAGCGGACAGGGTCGGGCCCTGCGGCGGATACGCAGTATTTT. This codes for CASSERTGSGPAADTQYF.

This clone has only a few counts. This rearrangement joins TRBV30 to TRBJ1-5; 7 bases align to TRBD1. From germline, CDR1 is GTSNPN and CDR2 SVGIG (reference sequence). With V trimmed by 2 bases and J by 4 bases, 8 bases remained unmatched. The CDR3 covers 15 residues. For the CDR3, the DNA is TGTGCCTGGAGTATATTGGGACAGAGAAATCAGCCCCAGCATTTT. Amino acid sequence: CAWSILGQRNQPQHF.

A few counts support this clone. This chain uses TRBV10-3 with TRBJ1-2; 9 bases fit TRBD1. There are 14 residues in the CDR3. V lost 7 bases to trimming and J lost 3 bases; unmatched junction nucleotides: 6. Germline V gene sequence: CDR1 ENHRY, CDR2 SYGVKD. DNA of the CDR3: TGTGCCATCACCGAGGACAGGGGAGACTATGGCTACACCTTC. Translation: CAITEDRGDYGYTF.

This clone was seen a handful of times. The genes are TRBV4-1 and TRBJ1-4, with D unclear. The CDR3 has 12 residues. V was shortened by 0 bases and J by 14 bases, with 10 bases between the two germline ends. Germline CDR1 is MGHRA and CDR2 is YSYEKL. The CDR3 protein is CASSQENAKLFF. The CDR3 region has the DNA TGCGCCAGCAGCCAAGAGAACGCGAAGCTGTTTTTT.

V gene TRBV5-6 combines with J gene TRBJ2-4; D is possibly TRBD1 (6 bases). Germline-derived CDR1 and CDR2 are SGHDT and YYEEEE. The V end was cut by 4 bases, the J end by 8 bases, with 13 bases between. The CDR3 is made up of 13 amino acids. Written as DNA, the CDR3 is TGTGCCAGCAGCGACAGGTTGGGGGACATTCAGTACTTC. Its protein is CASSDRLGDIQYF.

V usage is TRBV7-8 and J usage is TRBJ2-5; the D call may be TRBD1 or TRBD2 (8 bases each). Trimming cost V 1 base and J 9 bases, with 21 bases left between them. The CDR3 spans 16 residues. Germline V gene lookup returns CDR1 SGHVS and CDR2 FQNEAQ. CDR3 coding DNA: TGTGCCAGCAGCTTAGTAGCGGGGACAGGCCTCTTGGCCCAGTACTTC. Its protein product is CASSLVAGTGLLAQYF.

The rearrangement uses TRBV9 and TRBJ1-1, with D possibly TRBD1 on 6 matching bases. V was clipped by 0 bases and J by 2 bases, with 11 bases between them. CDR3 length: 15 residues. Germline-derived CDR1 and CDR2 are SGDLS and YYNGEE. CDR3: CASSVAGAPNTEAFF. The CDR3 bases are TGTGCCAGCAGCGTAGCGGGGGCCCCTAACACTGAAGCTTTCTTT.

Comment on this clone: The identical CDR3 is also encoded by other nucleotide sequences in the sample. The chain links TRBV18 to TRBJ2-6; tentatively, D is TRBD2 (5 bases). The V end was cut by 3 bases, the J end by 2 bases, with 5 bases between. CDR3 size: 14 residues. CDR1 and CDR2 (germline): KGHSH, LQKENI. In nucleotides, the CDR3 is TGTGCCAGCTCACCCGGGACTGGGGCCAACGTCCTGACTTTC. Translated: CASSPGTGANVLTF.

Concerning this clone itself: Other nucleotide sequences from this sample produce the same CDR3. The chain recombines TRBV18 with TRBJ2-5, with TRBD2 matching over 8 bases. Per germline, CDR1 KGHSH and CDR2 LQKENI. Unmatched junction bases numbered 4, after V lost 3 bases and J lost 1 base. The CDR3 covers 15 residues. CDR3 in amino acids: CASSPRLATQETQYF. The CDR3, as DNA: TGTGCCAGCTCACCTCGACTAGCGACCCAAGAGACCCAGTACTTC. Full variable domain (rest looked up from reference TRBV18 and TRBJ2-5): NAGVMQNPRHLVRRRGQEARLRCSPMKGHSHVYWYRQLPEEGLKFMVYLQKENIIDESGMPKERFSAEFPKEGPSILRIQQVVRGDSAAYFCASSPRLATQETQYFGPGTRLLVL.

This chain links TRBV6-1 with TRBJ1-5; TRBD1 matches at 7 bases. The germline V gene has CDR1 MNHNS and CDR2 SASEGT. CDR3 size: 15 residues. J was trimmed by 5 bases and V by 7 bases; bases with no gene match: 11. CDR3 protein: CASTVRTGPDQPQHF. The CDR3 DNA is TGTGCCAGCACTGTAAGGACAGGCCCTGATCAGCCCCAGCATTTT.

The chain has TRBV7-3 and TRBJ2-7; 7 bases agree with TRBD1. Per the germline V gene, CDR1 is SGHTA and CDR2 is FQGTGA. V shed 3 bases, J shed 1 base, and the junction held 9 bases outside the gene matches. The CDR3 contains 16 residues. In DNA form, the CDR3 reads TGTGCCAGCAGCTTCGAGGGGGCAGGAGGATCCTACGAGCAGTACTTC. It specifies CASSFEGAGGSYEQYF.

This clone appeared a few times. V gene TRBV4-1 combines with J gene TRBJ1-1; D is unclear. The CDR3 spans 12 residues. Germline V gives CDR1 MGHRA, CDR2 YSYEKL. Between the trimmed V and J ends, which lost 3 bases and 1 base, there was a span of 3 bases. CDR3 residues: CASSQGNTEAFF. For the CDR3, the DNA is TGCGCCAGCAGCCAGGGGAACACTGAAGCTTTCTTT.